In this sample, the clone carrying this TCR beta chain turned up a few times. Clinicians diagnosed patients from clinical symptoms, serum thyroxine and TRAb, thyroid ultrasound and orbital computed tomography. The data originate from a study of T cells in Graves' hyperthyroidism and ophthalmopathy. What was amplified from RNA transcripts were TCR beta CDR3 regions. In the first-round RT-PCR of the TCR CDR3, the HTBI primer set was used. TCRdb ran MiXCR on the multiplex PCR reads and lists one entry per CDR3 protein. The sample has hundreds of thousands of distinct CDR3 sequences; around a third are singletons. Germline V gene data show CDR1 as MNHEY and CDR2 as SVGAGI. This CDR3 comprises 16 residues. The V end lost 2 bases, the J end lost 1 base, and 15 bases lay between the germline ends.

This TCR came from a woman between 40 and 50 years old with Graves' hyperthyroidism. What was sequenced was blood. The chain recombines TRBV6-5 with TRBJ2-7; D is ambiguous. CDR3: CASSYGYIGRSYEQYF. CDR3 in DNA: TGTGCCAGCAGTTACGGGTACATCGGGCGTTCCTACGAGCAGTACTTC.